A single sample gave rise to the 20 T cell receptor beta chains below, sequenced in a study of PD-1 blockade in classical Hodgkin lymphoma. Method: immunoSEQ multiplex PCR; TCRdb's copy keeps in-frame clones and lacks some. The table includes under 40,000 clones, over 70% detected once. Time point in this sample: cycle 4 day 1 (C4D1), after less than 7 weeks of nivolumab. Every single patient, without exception, relapsed after autologous stem cell transplantation, and brentuximab vedotin exposure varied. Sequencing used peripheral blood mononuclear cells (PBMCs), obtained before the fourth cycle of nivolumab. These receptors were collected from a human donor with classical Hodgkin lymphoma.

The V call is TRBV29-1, the J call TRBJ2-7; 9 positions agree with TRBD1. The CDR3 covers 13 residues. The trim removed 6 bases at V and 3 bases at J, leaving 6 bases unmatched. Germline lookup yields CDR1 SQVTM and CDR2 ANQGSEA. The CDR3 region has the DNA TGCAGCGTGAAGATGACAGGGGGCTACGAGCAGTACTTC. Encoded protein: CSVKMTGGYEQYF.

The rearrangement uses TRBV7-3 and TRBJ2-2; TRBD1 matches at 9 bases. CDR1 is SGHTA, CDR2 FQGTGA, per germline. The CDR3 extends over 15 amino acids. J gave up 5 bases and V 5 bases, and 6 bases lay outside the gene matches. The CDR3 spells CASSRDRAGTGELFF. In DNA form, the CDR3 reads TGTGCCAGCAGCAGGGACAGGGCGGGGACCGGGGAGCTGTTTTTT.

This chain uses TRBV5-4 with TRBJ2-5, with a weak D call TRBD1 (5 bases). CDR1 and CDR2 from the germline V gene are SGHNT and YYREEE (reference sequence). V lost 1 base to trimming and J lost 2 bases, with 15 bases between them. This CDR3 contains 16 residues. CDR3 in amino acids: CASSLRAGSPQETQYF. In DNA form, the CDR3 reads TGTGCCAGCAGCTTGCGGGCAGGGTCACCTCAAGAGACCCAGTACTTC. Together with reference TRBV5-4 and TRBJ2-5, the CDR3 gives the full variable domain: ETGVTQSPTHLIKTRGQQVTLRCSSQSGHNTVSWYQQALGQGPQFIFQYYREEENGRGNFPPRFSGLQFPNYSSELNVNALELDDSALYLCASSLRAGSPQETQYFGPGTRLLVL.

V is TRBV9 and J is TRBJ2-1, with a possible D match to TRBD1 (5 bases). CDR3 length: 13 residues. Germline V gene data show CDR1 as SGDLS and CDR2 as YYNGEE. With 5 bases removed from V and 7 bases from J, the gap between germline ends came to 13 bases. Here the CDR3 reads CASSLQAGNEQFF. The DNA of the CDR3 is TGTGCCAGCAGTCTTCAGGCAGGGAATGAGCAGTTCTTC.

The chain joins TRBV7-9 to TRBJ1-1; 7 nucleotides line up with TRBD1. CDR3 length equals 17 residues. CDR1 is SEHNR, CDR2 FQNEAQ, per germline (reference sequence). With V trimmed by 0 bases and J by 1 base, 8 bases remained unmatched. The CDR3: CASSLAPATGRNTEAFF. The CDR3 DNA follows: TGTGCCAGCAGCTTAGCTCCTGCGACAGGGAGGAACACTGAAGCTTTCTTT. Drawing the rest from reference TRBV7-9 and TRBJ1-1, the complete variable domain is DTGVSQNPRHKITKRGQNVTFRCDPISEHNRLYWYRQTLGQGPEFLTYFQNEAQLEKSRLLSDRFSAERPKGSFSTLEIQRTEQGDSAMYLCASSLAPATGRNTEAFFGQGTRLTVV.

This clone was detected a few times. The CDR3 sequence is CASSFQGNSNQPQHF. DNA for the CDR3: TGTGCCAGCAGCTTCCAGGGGAATAGCAATCAGCCCCAGCATTTT. The chain is built from TRBV5-6 and TRBJ1-5; weak D call: TRBD1 (6 bases). CDR1 and CDR2 (germline): SGHDT, YYEEEE. The CDR3 covers 15 residues. Trimming took off 2 bases at V and 0 bases at J, with 9 bases between the two ends.

The chain carries TRBV5-1 and TRBJ2-5, with D perhaps assigned TRBD1 or TRBD2 (5 bases each). This CDR3 spans 13 amino acids. Germline V gene lookup returns CDR1 SGHRS and CDR2 YFSETQ. Trimming pared 5 bases from V and 5 bases from J, leaving 13 bases between. The CDR3 DNA is TGCGCCAGCAGATCAGGGAGCCGGGAGACCCAGTACTTC. Translated: CASRSGSRETQYF.

The J gene is TRBJ1-4, the V gene TRBV5-1; D gene uncertain. The germline V and J ends were trimmed by 0 bases and 8 bases, with 14 bases remaining between them. This CDR3 contains 15 residues. Germline loops: CDR1 SGHRS, CDR2 YFSETQ. CDR3 sequence: CASSLDGGRLEKLFF. The CDR3 bases are TGCGCCAGCAGCTTGGATGGCGGTAGGTTGGAAAAACTGTTTTTT.

V gene TRBV18 combines with J gene TRBJ1-5; D is perhaps TRBD1 (5 bases). Germline V CDR1 and CDR2: KGHSH, LQKENI. This CDR3 is built from 14 residues. The V end was cut by 6 bases, the J end by 5 bases, with 14 bases between. The CDR3 DNA sequence: TGTGCCAGCTCTCCTGACAGAACCTATCAGCCCCAGCATTTT. It translates to CASSPDRTYQPQHF.

In this sample, this clone turned up a few times. J is TRBJ1-6 and V is TRBV7-9; no reliable D call. Per germline, CDR1 SEHNR and CDR2 FQNEAQ (reference sequence). Trimming cost V 4 bases and J 11 bases, with 12 bases left between them. The CDR3 is made up of 13 amino acids. CDR3 in amino acids: CASSSAPKTPLHF. The CDR3 nucleotides read TGTGCCAGCAGCTCGGCCCCGAAAACACCCCTCCACTTT.

This chain links TRBV27 with TRBJ2-1; D is uncertain. This CDR3 spans 14 amino acids. Trimming removed 0 bases at V and 5 bases at J, with 8 bases between. Germline values: CDR1 MNHEY, CDR2 SMNVEV (reference sequence). The CDR3 DNA is TGTGCCAGCAGTTTATCGCGGTATCACAATGAGCAGTTCTTC. It translates to CASSLSRYHNEQFF.

CDR3 region: CASSSPRTGVTDTQYF. Here the CDR3 DNA reads TGTGCCAGCAGCTCTCCGCGGACAGGGGTTACAGATACGCAGTATTTT. The chain combines TRBV7-9 with TRBJ2-3; 9 nucleotides agree with TRBD1. The germline gives CDR1 SEHNR, CDR2 FQNEAQ (reference sequence). V dropped 4 bases and J dropped 3; count of bases not matched to a gene: 8. This CDR3 contains 16 residues.

The chain joins TRBV7-9 to TRBJ2-2; TRBD1 aligns across 8 bases. Germline loops: CDR1 SEHNR, CDR2 FQNEAQ (reference sequence). The CDR3 is 14 amino acids. V dropped 5 bases and J dropped 5; count of bases not matched to a gene: 4. CDR3 residues: CASSQRQGTGELFF. The CDR3 DNA is TGTGCCAGCAGCCAAAGACAGGGGACCGGGGAGCTGTTTTTT.

The rearrangement joins TRBV10-2 to TRBJ1-2, with TRBD1 as a possible D gene (6 bases). CDR3 size: 13 residues. In germline, CDR1 is WSHSY, CDR2 SAAADI. V lost 3 bases and J lost 7, with 12 bases in between. CDR3 in DNA: TGCGCCAGCAGTGAACAGGGTCTGGGTGGCTACACCTTC. Translated: CASSEQGLGGYTF.

Notes on this clone: A junction boundary mismatches the germline segment, possibly from a read error. The chain links TRBV7-8 to TRBJ2-1, with unresolved D. This CDR3 contains 11 residues. Looked up from germline, CDR1 is SGHVS and CDR2 is FQNEAQ. CDR3 sequence reads: CTSLGYNEQFF. The DNA for the CDR3 is TGTACCAGTCTGGGTTACAATGAGCAGTTCTTC.

Comments on this clone: The sample has other DNA sequences that encode this CDR3 too. The V call is TRBV11-2, the J call TRBJ2-3; perhaps TRBD2 as D (5 bases). V was clipped by 5 bases and J by 0 bases, with 12 bases between them. The germline V gene encodes CDR1 SGHAT and CDR2 FQNNGV. This CDR3 spans 15 amino acids. The CDR3 here is CASSPWTSSTDTQYF. CDR3 coding DNA: TGTGCCAGCAGCCCTTGGACTTCCAGCACAGATACGCAGTATTTT.

This CDR3 is CAISENMNTGELFF. The DNA for the CDR3 is TGTGCCATCAGTGAGAACATGAACACCGGGGAGCTGTTTTTT. The chain uses TRBV10-3 and TRBJ2-2; D is unclear. CDR3 length: 14 amino acids. The V and J ends lost 2 bases and 1 base respectively, with 5 bases between them. Germline V gives CDR1 ENHRY, CDR2 SYGVKD.

The CDR3 DNA reads as TGTGCCAGCAGCCCCGGCCCTTATACGCAGTATTTT. Amino acids: CASSPGPYTQYF. The V call is TRBV7-3, the J call TRBJ2-3, with no clear D. CDR1 is SGHTA, CDR2 FQGTGA, per germline. The CDR3 contains 12 residues. Trimming took off 5 bases at V and 7 bases at J, with 10 bases between the two ends.

V usage is TRBV9 and J usage is TRBJ1-2; maybe TRBD1 (6 bases). Germline loops: CDR1 SGDLS, CDR2 YYNGEE. This CDR3 has 14 residues. V gave up 2 bases and J gave up 4 bases, with 12 bases separating them. The CDR3 bases are TGTGCCAGCAGCGTTACTCAGGGGCCCTATGGCTACACCTTC. Its protein is CASSVTQGPYGYTF.

This clone was counted a single time. This chain joins TRBV19 and TRBJ2-2, with 8 nucleotides matching TRBD1. V lost 6 bases and J lost 1; bases outside the gene matches: 7. Germline loops: CDR1 LNHDA, CDR2 SQIVND (reference sequence). This CDR3 contains 16 residues. The CDR3 bases are TGTGCCAGTAGCCGACTCGGACAGGGGAACACCGGGGAGCTGTTTTTT. The encoded protein is CASSRLGQGNTGELFF.